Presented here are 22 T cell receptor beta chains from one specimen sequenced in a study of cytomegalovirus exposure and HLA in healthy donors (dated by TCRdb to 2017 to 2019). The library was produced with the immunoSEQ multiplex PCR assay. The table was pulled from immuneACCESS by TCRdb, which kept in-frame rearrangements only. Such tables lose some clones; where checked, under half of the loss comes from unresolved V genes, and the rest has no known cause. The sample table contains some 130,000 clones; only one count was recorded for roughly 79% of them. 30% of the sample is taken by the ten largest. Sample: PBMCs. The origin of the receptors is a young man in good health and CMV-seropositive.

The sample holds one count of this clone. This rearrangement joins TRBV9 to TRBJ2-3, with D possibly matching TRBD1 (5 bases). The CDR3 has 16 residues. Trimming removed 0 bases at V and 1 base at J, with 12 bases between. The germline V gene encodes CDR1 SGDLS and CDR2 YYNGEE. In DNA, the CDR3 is TGTGCCAGCAGCGTAGTAGGGGCCGCGGGCACAGATACGCAGTATTTT. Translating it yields CASSVVGAAGTDTQYF. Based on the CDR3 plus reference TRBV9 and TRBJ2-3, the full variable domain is DSGVTQTPKHLITATGQRVTLRCSPRSGDLSVYWYQQSLDQGLQFLIQYYNGEERAKGNILERFSAQQFPDLHSELNLSSLELGDSALYFCASSVVGAAGTDTQYFGPGTRLTVL.

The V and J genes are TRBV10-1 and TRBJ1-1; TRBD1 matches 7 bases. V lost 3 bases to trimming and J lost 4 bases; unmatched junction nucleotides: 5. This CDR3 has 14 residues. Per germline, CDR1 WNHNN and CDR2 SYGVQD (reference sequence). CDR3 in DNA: TGCGCCAGCAGTGAAGGGGGCGCGGGCACTGAAGCTTTCTTT. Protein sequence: CASSEGGAGTEAFF.

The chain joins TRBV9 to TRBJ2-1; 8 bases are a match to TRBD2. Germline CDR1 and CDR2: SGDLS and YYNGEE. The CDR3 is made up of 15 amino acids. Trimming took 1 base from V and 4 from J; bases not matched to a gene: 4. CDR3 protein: CASSVSGGKYNEQFF. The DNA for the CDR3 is TGTGCCAGCAGCGTAAGCGGGGGAAAGTACAATGAGCAGTTCTTC.

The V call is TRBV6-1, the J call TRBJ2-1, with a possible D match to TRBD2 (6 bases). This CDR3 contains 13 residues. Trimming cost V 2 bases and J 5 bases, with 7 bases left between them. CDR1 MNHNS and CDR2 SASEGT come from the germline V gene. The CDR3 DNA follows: TGTGCCAGCAGTGAACGGAGGGACAATGAGCAGTTCTTC. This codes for CASSERRDNEQFF.

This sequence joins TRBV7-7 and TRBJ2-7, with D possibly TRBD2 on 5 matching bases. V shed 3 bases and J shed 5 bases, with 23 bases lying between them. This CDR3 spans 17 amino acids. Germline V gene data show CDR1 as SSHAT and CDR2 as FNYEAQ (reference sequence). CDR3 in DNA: TGTGCCAGCAGCTTTTCCTTAAGAATCGGGAATATTGACGAGCAGTACTTC. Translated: CASSFSLRIGNIDEQYF. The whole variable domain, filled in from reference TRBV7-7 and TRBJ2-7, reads GAGVSQSPRYKVTKRGQDVTLRCDPISSHATLYWYQQALGQGPEFLTYFNYEAQPDKSGLPSDRFSAERPEGSISTLTIQRTEQRDSAMYRCASSFSLRIGNIDEQYFGPGTRLTVT.

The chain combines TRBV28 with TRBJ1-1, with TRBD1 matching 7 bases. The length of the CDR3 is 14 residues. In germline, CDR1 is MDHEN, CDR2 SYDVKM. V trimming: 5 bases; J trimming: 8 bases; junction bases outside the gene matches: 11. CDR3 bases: TGTGCCAGCAGTATACCGACCAGGGGGAACGAAGCTTTCTTT. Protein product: CASSIPTRGNEAFF.

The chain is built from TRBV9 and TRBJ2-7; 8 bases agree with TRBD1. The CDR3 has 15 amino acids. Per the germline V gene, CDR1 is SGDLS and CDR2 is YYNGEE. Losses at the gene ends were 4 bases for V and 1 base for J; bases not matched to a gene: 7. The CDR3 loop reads CASSPGTGLSYEQYF. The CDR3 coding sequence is TGTGCCAGCAGCCCAGGGACAGGATTATCCTACGAGCAGTACTTC.

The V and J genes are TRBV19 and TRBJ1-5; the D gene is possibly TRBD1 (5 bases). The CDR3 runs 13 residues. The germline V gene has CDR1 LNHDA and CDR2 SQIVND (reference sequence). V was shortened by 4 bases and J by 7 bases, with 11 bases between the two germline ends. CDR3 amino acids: CASSKGRSQPQHF. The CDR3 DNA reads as TGTGCCAGTAGTAAGGGGCGATCCCAGCCCCAGCATTTT.

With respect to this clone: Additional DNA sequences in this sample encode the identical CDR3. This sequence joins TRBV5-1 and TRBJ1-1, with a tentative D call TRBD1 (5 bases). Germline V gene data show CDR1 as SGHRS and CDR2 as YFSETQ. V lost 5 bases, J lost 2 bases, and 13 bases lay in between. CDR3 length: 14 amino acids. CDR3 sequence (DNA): TGCGCCAGCAGTTACGGGGGGGGTAACACTGAAGCTTTCTTT. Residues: CASSYGGGNTEAFF.

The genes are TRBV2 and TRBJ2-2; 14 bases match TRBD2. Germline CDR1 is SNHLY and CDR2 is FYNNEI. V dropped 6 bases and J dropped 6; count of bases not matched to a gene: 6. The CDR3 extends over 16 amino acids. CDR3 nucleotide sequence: TGTGCCAGCAGCCAGACTAGCGGGAGGGCCGCCGGGGAGCTGTTTTTT. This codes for CASSQTSGRAAGELFF.

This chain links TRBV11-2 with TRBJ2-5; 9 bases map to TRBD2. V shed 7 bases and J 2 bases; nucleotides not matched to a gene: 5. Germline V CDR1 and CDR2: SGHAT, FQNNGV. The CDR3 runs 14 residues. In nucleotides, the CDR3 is TGTGCCAGCAAGCGGGGGGCCCCACAAGAGACCCAGTACTTC. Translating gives CASKRGAPQETQYF.

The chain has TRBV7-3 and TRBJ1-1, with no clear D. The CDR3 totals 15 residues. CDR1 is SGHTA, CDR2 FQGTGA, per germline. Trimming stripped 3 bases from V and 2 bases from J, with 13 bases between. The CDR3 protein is CASSLLGPLNTEAFF. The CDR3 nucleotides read TGTGCCAGCAGCTTGCTCGGTCCACTAAACACTGAAGCTTTCTTT.

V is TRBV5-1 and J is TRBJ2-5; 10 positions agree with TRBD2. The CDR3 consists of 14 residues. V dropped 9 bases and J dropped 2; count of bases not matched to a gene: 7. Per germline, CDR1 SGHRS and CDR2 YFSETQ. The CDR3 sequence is CATALAGAQETQYF. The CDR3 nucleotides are TGCGCCACCGCTCTAGCGGGGGCTCAAGAGACCCAGTACTTC.

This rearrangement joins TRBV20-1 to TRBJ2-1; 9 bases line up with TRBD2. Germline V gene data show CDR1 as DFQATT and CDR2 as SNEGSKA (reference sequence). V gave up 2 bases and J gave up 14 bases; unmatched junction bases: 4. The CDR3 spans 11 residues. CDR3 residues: CSARLAGIEFF. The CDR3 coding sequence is TGCAGTGCTAGACTAGCGGGAATAGAGTTCTTC.

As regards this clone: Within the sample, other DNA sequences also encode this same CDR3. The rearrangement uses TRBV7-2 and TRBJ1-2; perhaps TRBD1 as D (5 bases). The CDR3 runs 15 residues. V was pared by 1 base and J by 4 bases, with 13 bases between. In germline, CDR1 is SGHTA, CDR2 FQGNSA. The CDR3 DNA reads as TGTGCCAGCAGCTTAGGGGGCCAGGGATCCTATGGCTACACCTTC. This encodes CASSLGGQGSYGYTF.

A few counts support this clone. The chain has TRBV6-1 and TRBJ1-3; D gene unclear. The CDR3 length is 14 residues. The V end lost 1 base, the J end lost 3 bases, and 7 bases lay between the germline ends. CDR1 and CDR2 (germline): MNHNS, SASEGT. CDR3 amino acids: CASSEGAYGNTIYF. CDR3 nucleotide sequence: TGTGCCAGCAGTGAAGGGGCGTATGGAAACACCATATATTTT.

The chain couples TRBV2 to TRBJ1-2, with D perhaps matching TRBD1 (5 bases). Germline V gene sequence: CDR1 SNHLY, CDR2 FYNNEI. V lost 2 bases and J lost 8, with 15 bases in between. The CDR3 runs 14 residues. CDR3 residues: CASSERRGAEGYTF. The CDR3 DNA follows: TGTGCCAGCAGTGAACGACGTGGGGCTGAAGGCTACACCTTC. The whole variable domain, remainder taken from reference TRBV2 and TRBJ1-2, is EPEVTQTPSHQVTQMGQEVILRCVPISNHLYFYWYRQILGQKVEFLVSFYNNEISEKSEIFDDQFSVERPDGSNFTLKIRSTKLEDSAMYFCASSERRGAEGYTFGSGTRLTVV.

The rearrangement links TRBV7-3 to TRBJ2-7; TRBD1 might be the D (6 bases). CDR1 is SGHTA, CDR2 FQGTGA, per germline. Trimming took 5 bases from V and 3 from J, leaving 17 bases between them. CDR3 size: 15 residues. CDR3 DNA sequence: TGTGCCAGCAGCCCGGGACACGTGGGTAGCTACGAGCAGTACTTC. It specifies CASSPGHVGSYEQYF.

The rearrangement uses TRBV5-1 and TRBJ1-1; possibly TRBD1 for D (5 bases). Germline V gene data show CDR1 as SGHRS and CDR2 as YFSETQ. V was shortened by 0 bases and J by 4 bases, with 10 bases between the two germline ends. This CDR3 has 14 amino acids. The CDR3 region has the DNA TGCGCCAGCAGCTTGGGGACACTGGGCACTGAAGCTTTCTTT. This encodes CASSLGTLGTEAFF.

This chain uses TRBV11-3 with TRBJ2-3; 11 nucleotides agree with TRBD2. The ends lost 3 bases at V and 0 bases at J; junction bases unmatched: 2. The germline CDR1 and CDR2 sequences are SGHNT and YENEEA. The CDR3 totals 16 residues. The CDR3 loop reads CASSFSGGASTDTQYF. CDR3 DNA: TGTGCCAGCAGCTTTAGCGGGGGGGCTAGCACAGATACGCAGTATTTT.

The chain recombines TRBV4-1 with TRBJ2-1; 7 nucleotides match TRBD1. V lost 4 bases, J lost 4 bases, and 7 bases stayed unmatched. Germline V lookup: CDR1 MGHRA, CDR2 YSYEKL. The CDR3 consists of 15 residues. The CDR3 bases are TGCGCCAGCAGCCGCACAGGGGAAGGGTACAATGAGCAGTTCTTC. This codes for CASSRTGEGYNEQFF.

The CDR3 nucleotides read TGTGCCAGCAGCTTCGGACAGACTCACTACGAGCAGTACTTC. This encodes CASSFGQTHYEQYF. The rearrangement joins TRBV11-2 to TRBJ2-7; the D gene is possibly TRBD1 (6 bases). V was clipped by 3 bases and J by 3 bases, with 12 bases between them. Germline loops: CDR1 SGHAT, CDR2 FQNNGV. The CDR3 is made up of 14 amino acids.